The TCR beta chain under discussion was sequenced for a study of T cell changes during pregnancy in multiple sclerosis (dated by TCRdb to about 2019). Looking at the study overall: In women with multiple sclerosis, the researchers looked at how the T cell repertoire shifted as pregnancy progressed.

Library preparation employed the immunoSEQ multiplex PCR assay. TCRdb stores this immuneACCESS table with in-frame sequences only. Part of the clones is absent; in the studies checked, under half of the shortfall reflects unresolved V genes, and no reason is known for the rest. The sample includes approximately 130,000 clones, with 90% to 96% observed a single time. 0.4% to 0.5% of the sample comes from the top ten. Concerning this clone: There is no known antigen for this receptor. No much larger clone is present one base from it, and per-base qualities are unavailable.

V lost 4 bases and J lost 4 bases; the stretch between them is 7 bases long. The germline V gene supplies CDR1 SNHLY and CDR2 FYNNEI. The CDR3 runs 12 residues from the cysteine to the phenylalanine. CDR3 DNA only is kept here, 36 bases in frame from base 1. Here the sequenced sample was peripheral blood, taken after pregnancy. The receptor was derived from a female donor with multiple sclerosis, enrolled in a pregnancy study. The V and J segments used are TRBV2 and TRBJ1-2, with TRBD1 perhaps the D gene, on 5 matching bases. For the CDR3, the sequence is CASSGQFYGYTF. DNA sequence: TGTGCCAGCAGTGGACAGTTCTATGGCTACACCTTC. With the portions outside the CDR3 filled from the reference TRBV2 and TRBJ1-2 genes, the complete variable region becomes EPEVTQTPSHQVTQMGQEVILRCVPISNHLYFYWYRQILGQKVEFLVSFYNNEISEKSEIFDDQFSVERPDGSNFTLKIRSTKLEDSAMYFCASSGQFYGYTFGSGTRLTVV.